This T cell receptor beta chain was found in a study of cytomegalovirus exposure and HLA in healthy donors. Notes on the study in general: It was around 160 TCR beta chains that were listed as cytomegalovirus-associated. The study reported that TCR beta sequences accurately predicted HLA-A and HLA-B alleles in most subjects.

The study ran its PCR with 60 Vbeta and 13 Jbeta primers. As handled by the study authors: There were about 80 million unique TCR beta chains by a later count, and about 12 million of them were shared. Generated by immunoSEQ multiplex PCR, the TCRdb table keeps only in-frame clones and is missing some. V, J and clone size are those of that table, while D and trimming were read from the DNA. This repertoire shows 160,000 or so clones, roughly 80% found once; its top ten account for roughly 9.3%. As for this clone: Its specificity is unknown.

Material: PBMCs. This TCR derives from a man younger than 30 in good health and CMV-seropositive.

The CDR3 bases are TGTGCCACCGCAGTCTCTGGGGCCAACGTCCTGACTTTC. Translated: CATAVSGANVLTF. The V call is TRBV19, the J call TRBJ2-6; D is undetermined. V was clipped by 10 bases and J by 0 bases, with 7 bases between them. Germline loops: CDR1 LNHDA, CDR2 SQIVND (reference sequence). The CDR3 has 13 residues.